A selection of T cell receptor beta chains follows, all from one sample in a study of tissue T cells after allogeneic stem cell transplantation. The method was immunoSEQ multiplex PCR; TCRdb's version includes in-frame clones alone and lacks a portion of them. The sample shows roughly 3,900 clones, about 59% of them seen only once. Here the sequenced sample was tissue from the ileum, taken at autopsy. The source is a male donor aged 60 or older with lung cancer. Each CDR3 is given with its conserved first and last residue. A D gene is named only where the DNA matches it firmly. Clone size is stated in some rows and not others, as once, few, many or a class when expanded.

TRBD1 TRBJ2-3 TRBV6-2/TRBV6-3 NA 15 CASSHRGGAGDTQYF TGTGCCAGCAGCCACAGAGGGGGCGCGGGAGATACGCAGTATTTT
NA TRBJ2-3 TRBV4-3 NA 16 CASSTSTGRGVDTQYF TGCGCCAGCAGCACCTCGACAGGGCGGGGGGTTGATACGCAGTATTTT
TRBD1 TRBJ2-7 TRBV4-3 few 14 CASSQGTGVNEQYF TGCGCCAGCAGCCAGGGGACAGGGGTTAACGAGCAGTACTTC
TRBD2 TRBJ2-1 TRBV2 NA 15 CASSEDPGGPNEQFF TGTGCCAGCAGTGAAGATCCGGGGGGGCCCAATGAGCAGTTCTTC
NA TRBJ2-7 TRBV7-8 medium-sized 15 CASSYYTDSSYEQYF TGTGCCAGCAGCTACTATACGGACAGCTCCTACGAGCAGTACTTC
TRBD2 TRBJ2-2 TRBV5-1 NA 16 CASSRTSGRGTGELFF TGCGCCAGCAGCCGGACTAGCGGGAGGGGGACCGGGGAGCTGTTTTTT
NA TRBJ2-1 TRBV7-2 once 13 CASSLGPGGEQFF TGTGCCAGCAGCTTAGGTCCGGGTGGTGAGCAGTTCTTC
NA TRBJ2-1 TRBV14 few 14 CASSQVGIDNEQFF TGTGCCAGCAGCCAAGTAGGAATCGACAATGAGCAGTTCTTC
NA TRBJ1-1 TRBV30 NA 13 CACDIAGNTEAFF TGTGCCTGCGACATCGCGGGGAACACTGAAGCTTTCTTT
NA TRBJ2-1 TRBV24-1 NA 13 CATGGASYNEQFF TGTGCCACCGGAGGAGCGTCCTACAATGAGCAGTTCTTC
NA TRBJ1-1 TRBV7-9 NA 15 CASSPTAAGDTEAFF TGTGCCAGCAGCCCTACGGCGGCAGGGGACACTGAAGCTTTCTTT
NA TRBJ2-1 TRBV27 NA 15 CASSLYRPSYNEQFF TGTGCCAGCAGTTTATACAGGCCTTCCTACAATGAGCAGTTCTTC
NA TRBJ1-5 TRBV6-2/TRBV6-3 NA 15 CASSPRRDTNQPQHF TGTGCCAGCAGCCCCCGCCGGGACACCAATCAGCCCCAGCATTTT
TRBD2 TRBJ2-1 TRBV27 NA 20 CASSPKPGLAGGGEYNEQFF TGTGCCAGCAGCCCTAAACCGGGACTAGCGGGAGGAGGGGAGTACAATGAGCAGTTCTTC
NA TRBJ1-3 TRBV30 NA 14 CAWSVQVLGNTIYF TGTGCCTGGAGTGTACAAGTCCTGGGAAACACCATATATTTT
NA TRBJ2-3 TRBV12-3/TRBV12-4 NA 13 CASSLLGSDTQYF TGTGCCAGCAGTTTACTAGGGTCAGATACGCAGTATTTT
TRBD1 TRBJ1-2 TRBV18 NA 13 CASSPQGAGGYTF TGTGCCAGCTCACCACAGGGGGCTGGTGGCTACACCTTC
NA TRBJ2-5 TRBV7-9 NA 11 CASGRSETQYF TGTGCCAGCGGGAGGTCAGAGACCCAGTACTTC
NA TRBJ2-3 TRBV9 NA 13 CASSVSLTDTQYF TGTGCCAGCAGCGTCTCTCTAACAGATACGCAGTATTTT
NA TRBJ2-1 TRBV6-2/TRBV6-3 NA 12 CASSYRTNEQFF TGTGCCAGCAGTTACAGGACGAATGAGCAGTTCTTC
NA TRBJ2-7 TRBV9 medium-sized 13 CASSAVVGGEQYF TGTGCCAGCAGCGCAGTCGTAGGTGGCGAGCAGTACTTC
TRBD1 TRBJ1-6 TRBV5-4 NA 16 CASSLEGATYNSPLHF TGTGCCAGCAGCTTGGAGGGGGCTACCTATAATTCACCCCTCCACTTT
TRBD2 TRBJ2-7 TRBV7-2 medium-sized 14 CASSPSGTSYEQYF TGTGCCAGCAGCCCTAGCGGGACATCCTACGAGCAGTACTTC
NA TRBJ2-2 TRBV21-1 few 16 CASSLPAEGGTGELFF TGTGCCAGCAGCCTCCCCGCGGAGGGGGGGACCGGGGAGCTGTTTTTT
TRBD1 TRBJ1-6 TRBV13 few 16 CASSQGAGLRNSPLHF TGTGCCAGCAGCCAGGGGGCAGGGCTCCGAAATTCACCCCTCCACTTT
NA TRBJ2-2 TRBV18 NA 15 CASTRGTQLTGELFF TGTGCCAGCACCCGCGGGACACAACTCACCGGGGAGCTGTTTTTT
TRBD2 TRBJ2-4 TRBV28 NA 14 CASSFRGDKNIQYF TGTGCCAGCAGTTTTCGGGGGGACAAAAACATTCAGTACTTC
TRBD1 TRBJ1-2 TRBV19 few 14 CASSMGQGSEGYTF TGTGCCAGTAGTATGGGACAGGGAAGTGAGGGCTACACCTTC
NA TRBJ2-5 TRBV6-6 once 14 CASSPRDNVKTQYF TGTGCCAGCAGTCCCCGGGACAATGTAAAGACCCAGTACTTC
NA TRBJ1-1 TRBV6-1 NA 14 CASILALMGTEAFF NA
NA TRBJ2-3 TRBV18 NA 15 CASSPTVQSTDTQYF TGTGCCAGCTCACCGACAGTCCAAAGCACAGATACGCAGTATTTT
NA TRBJ1-3 TRBV18 NA 17 CASSPPGAAHSGNTIYF TGTGCCAGCTCACCACCGGGAGCCGCTCACTCTGGAAACACCATATATTTT
TRBD1 TRBJ2-6 TRBV6-5 once 15 CASSSGGLGANVLTF TGTGCCAGCAGTTCAGGGGGCCTTGGGGCCAACGTCCTGACTTTC
NA TRBJ2-5 TRBV9 NA 14 CASSVGEWQETQYF TGTGCCAGCAGCGTGGGGGAGTGGCAAGAGACCCAGTACTTC
TRBD1 TRBJ1-6 TRBV9 NA 15 CASSVGQGDNSPLHF TGTGCCAGCAGCGTAGGACAGGGCGATAATTCACCCCTCCACTTT
TRBD2 TRBJ2-3 TRBV3-1/TRBV3-2 few 17 CASSQDGEGPSTDTQYF TGTGCCAGCAGCCAAGATGGGGAGGGGCCCAGCACAGATACGCAGTATTTT
TRBD1 TRBJ2-5 TRBV5-1 once 16 CASSLGIGQGWETQYF TGCGCCAGCAGCTTGGGTATCGGACAGGGATGGGAGACCCAGTACTTC
NA TRBJ1-2 TRBV30 NA 12 CAWSVADYGYTF TGTGCCTGGAGTGTGGCAGACTATGGCTACACCTTC
NA TRBJ2-3 TRBV7-6 NA 15 CASSPLGVSTDTQYF TGTGCCAGCAGCCCCCTAGGTGTGTCCACAGATACGCAGTATTTT
TRBD2 TRBJ2-3 TRBV6-2/TRBV6-3 NA 15 CASSSWEGLGDTQYF TGTGCCAGCAGCTCATGGGAGGGCCTAGGAGATACGCAGTATTTT
NA TRBJ2-6 TRBV7-8 few 15 CAIEKGVRGANVLTF TGTGCCATCGAAAAGGGGGTCCGCGGGGCCAACGTCCTGACTTTC
NA TRBJ2-3 TRBV24-1 NA 12 CATSDATDTQYF TGTGCCACCAGTGATGCTACAGATACGCAGTATTTT
TRBD1 TRBJ1-6 TRBV28 NA 17 CASSFPLTGTGDSPLHF TGTGCCAGCAGTTTCCCTCTCACCGGGACAGGGGATTCACCCCTCCACTTT
TRBD2 TRBJ2-3 TRBV7-6 NA 18 CATSSPLTSGGALDTQYF TGTGCCACCTCGTCCCCTTTGACTAGCGGGGGGGCCCTAGATACGCAGTATTTT
NA TRBJ2-7 TRBV7-6 NA 13 CASSSPPTYEQYF TGTGCCAGCAGCTCCCCCCCCACCTACGAGCAGTACTTC
NA TRBJ2-7 TRBV27 NA 12 CASRPGPREQYF TGTGCCAGCAGGCCGGGCCCCAGGGAGCAGTACTTC
NA TRBJ2-7 TRBV24-1 NA 12 CATSDHSYEQYF TGTGCCACCAGTGATCACTCTTACGAGCAGTACTTC
NA TRBJ2-5 TRBV7-9 NA 11 CASSFGETQYF TGTGCCAGCAGCTTTGGCGAGACCCAGTACTTC
TRBD1 TRBJ1-5 TRBV5-5 few 14 CASSSTGINQPQHF TGTGCCAGCAGCTCGACAGGGATCAATCAGCCCCAGCATTTT
NA TRBJ1-4 TRBV5-1 few 18 CASSLGAGAFSTNEKLFF TGCGCCAGCAGCTTGGGTGCAGGGGCTTTTTCAACTAATGAAAAACTGTTTTTT
NA TRBJ1-2 TRBV10-3 NA 15 CAISESGPNASGYTF TGTGCCATCAGTGAGTCGGGACCGAACGCCTCCGGCTACACCTTC